Listed here is a single TCR beta chain. The data derive from a study of T cells in Graves' hyperthyroidism and ophthalmopathy. Regions amplified from RNA transcripts were the TCR beta CDR3 regions. The TCR CDR3 was amplified in a first-round RT-PCR using the HTBI primer set. Each CDR3 protein is one row after TCRdb ran MiXCR on the multiplex PCR reads. The table has 550,000 to 600,000 distinct CDR3 sequences, 35% to 55% seen once. CDR1 is SQVTM and CDR2 is ANQGSEA in the germline V gene. The CDR3 has 13 residues. The V gene end was trimmed by 4 bases and the J gene end by 7 bases; junction bases not matched to a gene: 9.

The sequence derives from an adult woman with Graves' disease, either hyperthyroidism or ophthalmopathy (not recorded which). Source material: peripheral blood or thyroid tissue (not recorded which). The chain carries TRBV29-1 and TRBJ1-1; 7 bases fit TRBD1. This CDR3 reads CSVARDSGNEAFF. The CDR3 DNA is TGCAGCGTTGCCAGGGACAGCGGGAATGAAGCTTTCTTT.